The present T cell receptor beta chain was sequenced within a study of blood T cell repertoires in COVID-19. Clones were sequenced by immunoSEQ multiplex PCR, and TCRdb holds only the in-frame ones, with some missing. This table holds more than 75,000 clones, over 65% found once. The V gene's germline CDR1 is LNHDA and CDR2 SQIVND (reference sequence). J gave up 5 bases and V 5 bases, and 9 bases lay outside the gene matches. The CDR3 is 15 residues long. The chain joins TRBV19 to TRBJ2-5, with 9 bases matching TRBD2. Sample: peripheral blood. This TCR came from a woman in her seventies with acute or convalescent COVID-19. This CDR3 is CASSRGSGRGETQYF. DNA of the CDR3: TGTGCCAGTAGTCGGGGTAGCGGGAGAGGGGAGACCCAGTACTTC.